This TCR beta chain was observed in a study of beta chain features in type 1 diabetes. Since all of the isolated RNA was reverse transcribed, expressed TCRB transcripts were what got sequenced. Measured with immunoSEQ multiplex PCR; TCRdb has only the in-frame clones, and not every one. The data show fewer than 900,000 clones, roughly 16% seen once. This clone occurred a few times. The antigen is unknown. Overall study findings and caveats: Type 1 diabetes patients showed fewer insertions and more deletions at VDJ junctions. Whether TCRB rearrangement is influenced by HLA type was left unresolved in this analysis.

Between the trimmed V and J ends, which lost 3 bases and 6 bases, there was a span of 15 bases. CDR3 length: 14 amino acids. Germline V gene data show CDR1 as SGHAT and CDR2 as FQNNGV. The material sequenced was naive CD4+ T cells from blood. This sequence originates from a woman younger than 35 in good health. The chain joins TRBV11-2 to TRBJ2-7; D not certain. The CDR3 region is CASSFTRTLGEQYF. CDR3 DNA: TGTGCCAGCAGCTTTACGCGGACCCTTGGCGAGCAGTACTTC.